These 29 T cell receptor beta chains came from one sample sequenced in a study of blood T cell repertoires in COVID-19. Some clones are missing from TCRdb's copy, which holds only in-frame ones; the method was immunoSEQ multiplex PCR. The sample records approximately 150,000 clones, 85% to 90% being singletons. Sequencing used peripheral blood. The receptor source for this set is a woman aged 60 to 75 with acute or convalescent COVID-19.

V and J are TRBV2 and TRBJ1-6, with a possible D match to TRBD1 (5 bases). Germline V gene sequence: CDR1 SNHLY, CDR2 FYNNEI. V was trimmed by 6 bases and J by 7 bases, leaving 10 bases between them. This CDR3 contains 13 residues. The CDR3 region is CASRAGSNSPLHF. The CDR3 DNA sequence: TGTGCCAGCAGAGCAGGGTCAAATTCACCCCTCCACTTT.

The chain is built from TRBV29-1 and TRBJ2-5, with D possibly TRBD1 on 6 matching bases. V lost 8 bases to trimming and J lost 2 bases, with 18 bases between them. The germline V gene encodes CDR1 SQVTM and CDR2 ANQGSEA. The CDR3 is made up of 14 amino acids. The CDR3, as DNA: TGCAGCCTATGGGGGCAGGGCGTGCAAGAGACCCAGTACTTC. Protein product: CSLWGQGVQETQYF.

CDR3 loop: CASSSGLGEAFF. The CDR3 DNA reads as TGTGCCAGCAGTTCCGGACTTGGTGAAGCTTTCTTT. V gene TRBV6-5 combines with J gene TRBJ1-1, with no clear D. The ends were cut back, 4 bases at V and 7 bases at J, with 10 bases in the middle. From germline, CDR1 is MNHEY and CDR2 SVGAGI. There are 12 residues in the CDR3.

The V gene is TRBV27, the J gene TRBJ2-7; D may be TRBD2 (6 bases). The V gene's germline CDR1 is MNHEY and CDR2 SMNVEV (reference sequence). CDR3 length: 19 amino acids. The ends were cut back, 0 bases at V and 0 bases at J, with 21 bases in the middle. CDR3 amino acids: CASSLSRKAWRENSYEQYF. The CDR3 DNA is TGTGCCAGCAGTTTATCGAGAAAGGCCTGGAGGGAAAACTCCTACGAGCAGTACTTC.

The chain links TRBV6-5 to TRBJ2-1, with D perhaps TRBD2 (5 bases). Trimming took 11 bases from V and 7 from J, leaving 15 bases between them. CDR1 and CDR2 (germline): MNHEY, SVGAGI. The CDR3 length is 12 residues. The CDR3 sequence: CAVGSTSNEQFF. CDR3 DNA sequence: TGTGCCGTCGGCAGCACTAGTAATGAGCAGTTCTTC.

The chain uses TRBV6-5 and TRBJ1-5; D gene unclear. Looked up from germline, CDR1 is MNHEY and CDR2 is SVGAGI. V was trimmed by 7 bases and J by 7 bases, leaving 14 bases between them. The CDR3 is 13 amino acids. CDR3 amino acids: CASTRTAGQPQHF. The CDR3 DNA reads TGTGCCAGCACCAGGACGGCGGGCCAGCCCCAGCATTTT.

The chain joins TRBV30 to TRBJ2-7; 13 bases fit TRBD2. The CDR3 totals 14 residues. J lost 3 bases, V lost 1 base, and 0 bases had no gene match. Germline assignment: CDR1 GTSNPN and CDR2 SVGIG (reference sequence). The CDR3 DNA reads TGTGCCTGGAGTGGGACTAGCGGGGGCTACGAGCAGTACTTC. Its translation is CAWSGTSGGYEQYF.

The V call is TRBV4-2, the J call TRBJ2-1, with 8 bases identical to TRBD2. The CDR3 covers 16 residues. Germline loops: CDR1 LGHNA, CDR2 YNFKEQ. Trimming removed 0 bases from V and 12 bases from J; junction bases left unmatched: 13. Here the CDR3 reads CASSQDGEVSGALQFF. In DNA form, the CDR3 reads TGTGCCAGCAGCCAAGATGGAGAAGTTAGCGGGGCCCTGCAGTTCTTC.

The V gene is TRBV7-2, the J gene TRBJ2-5, with TRBD1 matching over 7 bases. The germline gives CDR1 SGHTA, CDR2 FQGNSA. CDR3 length equals 14 residues. The V gene end was trimmed by 7 bases and the J gene end by 1 base; junction bases not matched to a gene: 6. This CDR3 is CASKFGTVQETQYF. The DNA of the CDR3 is TGTGCCAGCAAATTCGGGACAGTCCAAGAGACCCAGTACTTC.

This clone was detected only once. The chain carries TRBV24-1 and TRBJ2-5; TRBD2 aligns across 13 bases. Germline CDR1 reads KGHDR; CDR2 reads SFDVKD. The junction had 14 bases not matched to a gene; V was cut back by 6 bases and J by 5 bases. This CDR3 comprises 18 residues. CDR3 DNA sequence: TGTGCCACCAGTCGTGGACTAGCGGGGGCCAAAGTCAAGGAGACCCAGTACTTC. It translates to CATSRGLAGAKVKETQYF.

The chain combines TRBV2 with TRBJ1-2, with D unresolved. Trimming left V 2 bases short and J 5 bases short, with 6 bases between. From germline, CDR1 is SNHLY and CDR2 FYNNEI. This CDR3 comprises 12 residues. The CDR3, as DNA: TGTGCCAGCAGTGAACAGGCATATGGCTACACCTTC. The encoded protein is CASSEQAYGYTF.

The gene calls are TRBV2 and TRBJ1-5; 9 nucleotides match TRBD1. Losses at the gene ends were 3 bases for V and 2 bases for J; bases not matched to a gene: 2. This CDR3 has 15 residues. Germline V gives CDR1 SNHLY, CDR2 FYNNEI. The DNA for the CDR3 is TGTGCCAGCAGTGATCGGACAGGGGGCAATCAGCCCCAGCATTTT. Its translation is CASSDRTGGNQPQHF.

This chain links TRBV7-6 with TRBJ1-1; TRBD1 aligns across 8 bases. The CDR3 consists of 15 residues. After removal of 3 bases from V and 0 bases from J, the junction contained 3 bases not matched to a gene. Germline V gene sequence: CDR1 SGHVS, CDR2 FNYEAQ. CDR3 sequence reads: CASSLSTGVNTEAFF. The CDR3 DNA reads as TGTGCCAGCAGCTTGTCGACAGGGGTGAACACTGAAGCTTTCTTT.

The V gene is TRBV2, the J gene TRBJ1-1, with D uncertain. V shed 4 bases and J shed 3 bases, with 9 bases lying between them. The CDR3 extends over 13 amino acids. Germline CDR1 reads SNHLY; CDR2 reads FYNNEI. The chain's CDR3 is CASSGGYYTEAFF. DNA of the CDR3: TGTGCCAGCAGTGGCGGGTATTACACTGAAGCTTTCTTT.

The chain combines TRBV7-2 with TRBJ2-7; 8 bases agree with TRBD2. Germline lookup yields CDR1 SGHTA and CDR2 FQGNSA. V was pared by 8 bases and J by 7 bases, with 16 bases of the junction left unmatched. The CDR3 contains 15 residues. The CDR3 reads CASGGRAGASREQYF. For the CDR3, the DNA is TGTGCCAGCGGAGGGAGAGCGGGGGCCTCGAGGGAGCAGTACTTC.

The genes are TRBV4-2 and TRBJ2-1; D gene ambiguous. From germline, CDR1 is LGHNA and CDR2 YNFKEQ. The CDR3 has 14 residues. V shed 4 bases and J shed 9 bases, with 16 bases lying between them. The CDR3 coding sequence is TGTGCCAGCAGCCCTTTTTATGCGAGTGGTGAGCAGTTCTTC. It yields the protein CASSPFYASGEQFF.

The V gene is TRBV19, the J gene TRBJ1-1; D is perhaps TRBD1 (6 bases). Trimming removed 3 bases at V and 4 bases at J, with 21 bases between. CDR3 length: 17 residues. From germline, CDR1 is LNHDA and CDR2 SQIVND (reference sequence). This CDR3 reads CASSIGRGLGKGTEAFF. The CDR3 region has the DNA TGTGCCAGTAGTATTGGCAGGGGTTTGGGTAAGGGCACTGAAGCTTTCTTT.

The rearrangement links TRBV6-5 to TRBJ1-3; 12 positions match TRBD1. Per the germline V gene, CDR1 is MNHEY and CDR2 is SVGAGI. The CDR3 has 15 amino acids. Trimming at V came to 5 bases and at J to 4 bases, leaving 3 bases not matched to a gene. The CDR3, as DNA: TGTGCCAGCAGTAAGGGACAGGGGGCAGGAAACACCATATATTTT. This encodes CASSKGQGAGNTIYF.

The chain employs TRBV5-1 and TRBJ1-2; TRBD1 is a possible D gene (6 bases). Germline V lookup: CDR1 SGHRS, CDR2 YFSETQ. Between the trimmed V and J ends, which lost 0 bases and 3 bases, there was a span of 9 bases. The CDR3 covers 14 residues. The CDR3 region has the DNA TGCGCCAGCAGCTTGGAGGCAGGGGACTATGGCTACACCTTC. This encodes CASSLEAGDYGYTF.

As DNA, the CDR3 is TGCGCCAGCAGCTTGGTGGCGGGGGGGCGAGGTGAGACCCAGTACTTC. Its protein product is CASSLVAGGRGETQYF. The chain couples TRBV5-1 to TRBJ2-5; the match to TRBD2 covers 9 bases. Germline CDR1 and CDR2: SGHRS and YFSETQ. Germline trimming cut 0 bases from V and 5 bases from J; bases unmatched to any gene: 8. This CDR3 has 16 residues.

The chain couples TRBV24-1 to TRBJ1-1, with TRBD1 matching over 9 bases. Unmatched junction bases numbered 6, after V lost 9 bases and J lost 2 bases. Per the germline V gene, CDR1 is KGHDR and CDR2 is SFDVKD. This CDR3 has 14 residues. The CDR3 DNA reads TGTGCCACCCAACCGGGACAGGGCAACACTGAAGCTTTCTTT. Translating it yields CATQPGQGNTEAFF.

The CDR3 here is CASSLESGGVNEKLFF. CDR3 nucleotides: TGTGCCAGCAGCTTAGAAAGCGGGGGAGTAAATGAAAAACTGTTTTTT. This rearrangement joins TRBV11-3 to TRBJ1-4, with a tentative D call TRBD1 (5 bases). Germline V gene sequence: CDR1 SGHNT, CDR2 YENEEA. The CDR3 contains 16 residues. V lost 0 bases and J 5 bases, leaving 13 bases between the germline ends.

In nucleotides, the CDR3 is TGTGCCAGCAGCGTAGGTGGCTCCTCAGATACGCAGTATTTT. This sequence encodes CASSVGGSSDTQYF. The chain links TRBV9 to TRBJ2-3; D call uncertain. The CDR3 sequence is 14 residues long. CDR1 is SGDLS, CDR2 YYNGEE, per germline. The ends were cut back, 0 bases at V and 4 bases at J, with 9 bases in the middle.

V gene TRBV30 combines with J gene TRBJ1-2; possible D gene TRBD1, 6 bases. The CDR3 is 13 residues long. Per germline, CDR1 GTSNPN and CDR2 SVGIG (reference sequence). The germline V and J ends were trimmed by 3 bases and 6 bases, with 14 bases remaining between them. CDR3 sequence reads: CAWSAGTRNGYTF. CDR3 sequence (DNA): TGTGCCTGGAGCGCCGGGACAAGGAATGGCTACACCTTC. The full variable domain, rest sourced from reference TRBV30 and TRBJ1-2, is SQTIHQWPATLVQPVGSPLSLECTVEGTSNPNLYWYRQAAGRGLQLLFYSVGIGQISSEVPQNLSASRPQDRQFILSSKKLLLSDSGFYLCAWSAGTRNGYTFGSGTRLTVV.

This clone was picked up one time. This chain uses TRBV9 with TRBJ2-7; 8 bases fit TRBD1. Germline V gives CDR1 SGDLS, CDR2 YYNGEE. Trimming took 2 bases from V and 1 from J; bases not matched to a gene: 5. The CDR3 runs to 15 residues. CDR3 amino acids: CASSVSTGASYEQYF. The CDR3 DNA is TGTGCCAGCAGCGTTTCGACAGGGGCTTCCTACGAGCAGTACTTC.

The chain employs TRBV19 and TRBJ2-1; the match to TRBD1 covers 11 bases. With 4 bases clipped from V and 6 bases from J, the junction kept 8 bases outside the gene matches. The germline CDR1 and CDR2 sequences are LNHDA and SQIVND (reference sequence). This CDR3 region has 16 residues. CDR3: CASSTLGGTGGNEQFF. CDR3 DNA: TGTGCCAGTAGTACCCTGGGGGGGACAGGGGGCAATGAGCAGTTCTTC.

J is TRBJ2-5 and V is TRBV14, with a tentative D call TRBD1 (5 bases). Trimming left V 2 bases short and J 2 bases short, with 12 bases between. The CDR3 extends over 15 amino acids. Germline lookup yields CDR1 SGHDN and CDR2 FVKESK. CDR3 coding DNA: TGTGCCAGCAGCCAACTTCCCAGGGTTCAAGAGACCCAGTACTTC. This gives the protein CASSQLPRVQETQYF.

The chain combines TRBV6-6 with TRBJ2-5, with 7 bases aligning to TRBD1. Losses at the gene ends were 6 bases for V and 6 bases for J; bases not matched to a gene: 10. This CDR3 has 14 residues. CDR1 and CDR2 (germline): MNHNY, SVGAGI (reference sequence). CDR3 nucleotides: TGTGCCAGCAGCCGAGACGGACAGGAGAAGACCCAGTACTTC. It is translated as CASSRDGQEKTQYF.

The chain is built from TRBV12-3 or TRBV12-4 and TRBJ2-5; the D gene is possibly TRBD2 (5 bases). Trimming cost V 5 bases and J 7 bases, with 5 bases left between them. The CDR3 extends over 10 amino acids. The CDR3 spells CASSRGTQYF. In nucleotides, the CDR3 is TGTGCCAGCAGTCGGGGGACCCAGTACTTC.